Detailed here is one T cell receptor beta chain. Its antigen is not known. Primers for the PCR totalled 60 Vbeta and 13 Jbeta. The method was immunoSEQ multiplex PCR; TCRdb's version includes in-frame clones alone and lacks a portion of them. The sample carries about 190,000 clones, roughly 83% recorded once. CDR3 length: 13 residues. The germline V gene encodes CDR1 WSHSY and CDR2 SAAADI. The junction had 5 bases not matched to a gene; V was cut back by 9 bases and J by 2 bases. The entry originates in a study of cytomegalovirus exposure and HLA in healthy donors. Findings and limits, study-wide: V- and J-gene trimming of TCR beta was linked (in a later analysis) to a missense DCLRE1C variant. The likely origin of a cluster of highly shared sequence variants was a sequencing artifact. The authors excluded some V segments, including TRBV6-2 and TRBV6-3, as indistinguishable.

The sequence came from a boy aged 5-17 years in good health and CMV-seronegative. The chain recombines TRBV10-2 with TRBJ2-3; 7 bases are shared with TRBD1. Sequencing was done on a sample of PBMCs. The CDR3 DNA follows: TGCGCCAGATCGACAGGGACCACAGATACGCAGTATTTT. Its protein product is CARSTGTTDTQYF.